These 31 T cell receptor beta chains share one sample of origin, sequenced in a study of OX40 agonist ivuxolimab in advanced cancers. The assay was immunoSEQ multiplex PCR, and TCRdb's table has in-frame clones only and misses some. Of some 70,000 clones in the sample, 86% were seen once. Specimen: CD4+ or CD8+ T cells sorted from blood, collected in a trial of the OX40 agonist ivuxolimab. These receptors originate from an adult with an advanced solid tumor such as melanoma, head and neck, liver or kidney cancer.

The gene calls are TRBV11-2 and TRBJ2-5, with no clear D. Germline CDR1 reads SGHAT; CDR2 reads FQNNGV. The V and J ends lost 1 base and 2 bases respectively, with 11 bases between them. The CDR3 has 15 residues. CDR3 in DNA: TGTGCCAGCAGCTTAGCGACTCCGGGTCAAGAGACCCAGTACTTC. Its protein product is CASSLATPGQETQYF.

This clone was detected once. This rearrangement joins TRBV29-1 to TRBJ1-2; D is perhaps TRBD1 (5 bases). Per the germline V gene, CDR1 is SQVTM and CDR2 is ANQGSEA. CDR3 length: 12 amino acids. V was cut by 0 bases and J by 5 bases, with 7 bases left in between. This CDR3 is CSVEDWGYGYTF. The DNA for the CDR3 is TGCAGCGTTGAAGACTGGGGGTATGGCTACACCTTC.

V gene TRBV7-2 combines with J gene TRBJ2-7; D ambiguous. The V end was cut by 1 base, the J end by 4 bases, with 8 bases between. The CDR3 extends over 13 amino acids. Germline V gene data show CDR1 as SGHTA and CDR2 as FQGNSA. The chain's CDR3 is CASSLGGPYEQYF. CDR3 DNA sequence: TGTGCCAGCAGCTTAGGTGGGCCTTACGAGCAGTACTTC.

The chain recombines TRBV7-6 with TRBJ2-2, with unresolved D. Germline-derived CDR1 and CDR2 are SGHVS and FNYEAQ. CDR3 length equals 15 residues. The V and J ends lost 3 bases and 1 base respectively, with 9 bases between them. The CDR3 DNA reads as TGTGCCAGCAGCTTCAGAGCCCGGAACACCGGGGAGCTGTTTTTT. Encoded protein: CASSFRARNTGELFF.

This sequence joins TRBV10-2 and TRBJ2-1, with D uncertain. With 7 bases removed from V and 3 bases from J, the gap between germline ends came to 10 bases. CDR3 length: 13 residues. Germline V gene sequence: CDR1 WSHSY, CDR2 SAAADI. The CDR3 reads CASTGALYNEQFF. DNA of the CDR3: TGCGCCAGCACCGGAGCCCTCTACAATGAGCAGTTCTTC.

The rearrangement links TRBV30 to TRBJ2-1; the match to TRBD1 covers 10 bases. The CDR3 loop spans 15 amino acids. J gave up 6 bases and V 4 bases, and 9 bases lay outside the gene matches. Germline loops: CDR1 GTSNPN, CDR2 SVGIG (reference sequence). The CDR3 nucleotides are TGTGCCTGGATGGGGACAGGGGCGGTTGGCAATGAGCAGTTCTTC. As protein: CAWMGTGAVGNEQFF. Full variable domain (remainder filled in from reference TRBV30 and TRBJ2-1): SQTIHQWPATLVQPVGSPLSLECTVEGTSNPNLYWYRQAAGRGLQLLFYSVGIGQISSEVPQNLSASRPQDRQFILSSKKLLLSDSGFYLCAWMGTGAVGNEQFFGPGTRLTVL.

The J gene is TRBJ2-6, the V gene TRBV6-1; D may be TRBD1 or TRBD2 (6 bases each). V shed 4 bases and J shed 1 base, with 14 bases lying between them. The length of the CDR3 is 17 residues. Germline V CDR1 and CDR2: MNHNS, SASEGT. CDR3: CASSAPGASSGANVLTF. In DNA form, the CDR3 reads TGTGCCAGCAGTGCCCCGGGGGCTTCTTCTGGGGCCAACGTCCTGACTTTC.

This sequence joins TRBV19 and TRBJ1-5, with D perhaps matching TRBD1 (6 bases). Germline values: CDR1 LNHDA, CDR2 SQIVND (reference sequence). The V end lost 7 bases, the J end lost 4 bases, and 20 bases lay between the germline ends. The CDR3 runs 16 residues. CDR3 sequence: CASKGGQGKENQPQHF. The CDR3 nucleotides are TGTGCCAGTAAAGGAGGGCAGGGGAAGGAAAATCAGCCCCAGCATTTT.

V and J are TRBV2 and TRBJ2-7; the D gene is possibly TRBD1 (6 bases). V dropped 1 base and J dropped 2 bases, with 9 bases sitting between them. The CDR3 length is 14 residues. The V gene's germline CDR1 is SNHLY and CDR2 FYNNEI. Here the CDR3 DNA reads TGTGCCAGCAGTGAAGGACAGGAGACCTACGAGCAGTACTTC. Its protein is CASSEGQETYEQYF.

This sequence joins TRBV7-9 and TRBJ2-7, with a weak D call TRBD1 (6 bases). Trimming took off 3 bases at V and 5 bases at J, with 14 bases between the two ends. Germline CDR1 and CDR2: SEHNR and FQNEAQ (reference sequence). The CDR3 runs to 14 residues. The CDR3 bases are TGTGCCAGCAGCTTGGACTTACAGGGCCACGAGCAGTACTTC. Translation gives CASSLDLQGHEQYF.

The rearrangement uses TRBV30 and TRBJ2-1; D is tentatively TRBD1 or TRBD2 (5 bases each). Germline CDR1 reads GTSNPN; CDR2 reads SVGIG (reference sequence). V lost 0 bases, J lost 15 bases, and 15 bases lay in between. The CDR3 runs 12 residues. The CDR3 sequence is CAWSVQMGDPFF. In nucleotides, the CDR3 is TGTGCCTGGAGTGTTCAGATGGGGGATCCGTTCTTC.

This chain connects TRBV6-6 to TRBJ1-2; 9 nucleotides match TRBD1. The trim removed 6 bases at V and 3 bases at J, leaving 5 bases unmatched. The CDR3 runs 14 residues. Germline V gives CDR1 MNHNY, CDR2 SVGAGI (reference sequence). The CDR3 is CASRVDRGHYGYTF. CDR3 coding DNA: TGTGCCAGCAGGGTGGACAGGGGCCACTATGGCTACACCTTC.

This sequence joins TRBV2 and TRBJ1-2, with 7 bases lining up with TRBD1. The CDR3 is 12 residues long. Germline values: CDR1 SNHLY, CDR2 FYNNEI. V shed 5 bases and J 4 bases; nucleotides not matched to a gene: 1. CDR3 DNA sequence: TGTGCCAGCAGTCGGACAGGCTATGGCTACACCTTC. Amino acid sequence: CASSRTGYGYTF.

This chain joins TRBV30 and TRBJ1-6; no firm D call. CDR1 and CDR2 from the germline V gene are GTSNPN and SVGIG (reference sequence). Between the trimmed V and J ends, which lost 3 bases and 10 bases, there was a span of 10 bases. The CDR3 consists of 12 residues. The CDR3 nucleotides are TGTGCCTGGAGCCTGATCGCCTCACCCCTCCACTTT. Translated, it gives CAWSLIASPLHF.

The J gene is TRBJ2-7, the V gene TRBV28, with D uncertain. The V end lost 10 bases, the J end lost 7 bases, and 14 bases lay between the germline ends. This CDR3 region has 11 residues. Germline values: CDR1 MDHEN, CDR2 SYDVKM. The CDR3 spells CATKARKEQYF. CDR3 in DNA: TGTGCCACCAAAGCACGAAAAGAGCAGTACTTC.

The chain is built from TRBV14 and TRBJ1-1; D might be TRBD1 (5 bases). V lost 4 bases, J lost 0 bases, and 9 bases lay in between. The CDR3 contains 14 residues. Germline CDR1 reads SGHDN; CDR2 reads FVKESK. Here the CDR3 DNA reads TGTGCCAGCAGCCCCCCAGGGATGAACACTGAAGCTTTCTTT. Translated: CASSPPGMNTEAFF.

CDR3 region: CASSSARGQETQYF. CDR3 nucleotides: TGTGCCAGCAGCTCGGCGCGGGGGCAGGAGACCCAGTACTTC. The gene calls are TRBV7-2 and TRBJ2-5, with D possibly TRBD2 on 7 matching bases. Trimming took 4 bases from V and 5 from J, leaving 14 bases between them. In germline, CDR1 is SGHTA, CDR2 FQGNSA. There are 14 residues in the CDR3.

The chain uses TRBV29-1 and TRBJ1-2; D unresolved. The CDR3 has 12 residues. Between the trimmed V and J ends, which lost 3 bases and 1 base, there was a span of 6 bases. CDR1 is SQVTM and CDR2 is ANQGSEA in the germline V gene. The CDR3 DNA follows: TGCAGCGTTGAGGCTGTTAACTATGGCTACACCTTC. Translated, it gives CSVEAVNYGYTF.

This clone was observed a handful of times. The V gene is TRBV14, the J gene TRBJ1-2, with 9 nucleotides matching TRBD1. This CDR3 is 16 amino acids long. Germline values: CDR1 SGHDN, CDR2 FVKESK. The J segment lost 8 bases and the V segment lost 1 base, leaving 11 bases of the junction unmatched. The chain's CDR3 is CASSQGLPGQGNGYTF. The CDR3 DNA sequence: TGTGCCAGCAGCCAAGGATTGCCGGGACAGGGAAACGGCTACACCTTC.

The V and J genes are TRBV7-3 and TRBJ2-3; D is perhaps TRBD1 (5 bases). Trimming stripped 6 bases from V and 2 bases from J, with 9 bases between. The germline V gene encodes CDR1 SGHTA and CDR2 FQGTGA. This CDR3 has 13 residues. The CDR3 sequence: CASSQGSTDTQYF. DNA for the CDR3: TGTGCCAGCAGTCAGGGATCCACAGATACGCAGTATTTT. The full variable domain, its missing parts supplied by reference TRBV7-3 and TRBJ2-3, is GAGVSQTPSNKVTEKGKYVELRCDPISGHTALYWYRQSLGQGPEFLIYFQGTGAADDSGLPNDRFFAVRPEGSVSTLKIQRTERGDSAVYLCASSQGSTDTQYFGPGTRLTVL.

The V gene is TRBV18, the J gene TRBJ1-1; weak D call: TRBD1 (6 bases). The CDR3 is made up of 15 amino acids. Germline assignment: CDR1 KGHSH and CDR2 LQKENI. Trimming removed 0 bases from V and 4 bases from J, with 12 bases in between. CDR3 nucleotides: TGTGCCAGCTCACCACCCGGAACAGGGCGCACTGAAGCTTTCTTT. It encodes CASSPPGTGRTEAFF.

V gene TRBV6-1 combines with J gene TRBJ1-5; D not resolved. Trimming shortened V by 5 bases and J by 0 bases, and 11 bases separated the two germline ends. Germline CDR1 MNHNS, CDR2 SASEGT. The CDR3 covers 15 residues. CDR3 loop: CASSLGRNSNQPQHF. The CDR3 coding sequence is TGTGCCAGCAGTTTAGGACGGAATAGCAATCAGCCCCAGCATTTT.

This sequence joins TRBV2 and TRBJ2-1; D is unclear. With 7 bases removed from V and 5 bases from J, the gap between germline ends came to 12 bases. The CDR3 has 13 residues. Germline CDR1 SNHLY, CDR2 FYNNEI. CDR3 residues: CASNLDQNNEQFF. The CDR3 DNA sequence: TGTGCCAGCAACCTCGACCAAAACAATGAGCAGTTCTTC.

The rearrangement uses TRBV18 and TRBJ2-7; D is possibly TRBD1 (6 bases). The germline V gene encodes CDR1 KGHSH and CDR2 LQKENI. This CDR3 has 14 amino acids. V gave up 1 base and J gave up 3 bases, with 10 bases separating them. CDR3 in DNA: TGTGCCAGCTCACCACGCAGGGACAACTACGAGCAGTACTTC. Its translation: CASSPRRDNYEQYF.

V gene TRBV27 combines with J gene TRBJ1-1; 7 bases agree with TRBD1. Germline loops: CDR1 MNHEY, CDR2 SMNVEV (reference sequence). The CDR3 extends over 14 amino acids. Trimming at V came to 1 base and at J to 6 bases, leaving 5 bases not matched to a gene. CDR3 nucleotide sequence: TGTGCCAGCAGTTTATTCCAGGGGGGGGCTGAAGCTTTCTTT. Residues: CASSLFQGGAEAFF.

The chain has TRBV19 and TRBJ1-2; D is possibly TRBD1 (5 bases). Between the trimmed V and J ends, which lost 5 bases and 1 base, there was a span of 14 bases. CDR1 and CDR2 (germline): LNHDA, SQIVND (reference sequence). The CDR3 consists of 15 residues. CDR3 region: CASSPKGSVNYGYTF. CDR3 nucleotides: TGTGCCAGTAGTCCCAAGGGGTCCGTTAACTATGGCTACACCTTC.

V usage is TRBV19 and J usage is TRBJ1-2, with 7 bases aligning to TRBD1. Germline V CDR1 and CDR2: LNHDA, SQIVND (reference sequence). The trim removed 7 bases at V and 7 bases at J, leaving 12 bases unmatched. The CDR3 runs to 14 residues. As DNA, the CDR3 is TGTGCCAGTACCGCCGAGACAGGGAGGGGTGGCTACACCTTC. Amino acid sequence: CASTAETGRGGYTF.

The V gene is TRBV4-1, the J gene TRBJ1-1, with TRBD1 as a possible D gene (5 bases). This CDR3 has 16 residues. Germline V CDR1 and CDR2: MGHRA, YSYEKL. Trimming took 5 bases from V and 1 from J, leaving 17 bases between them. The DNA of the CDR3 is TGCGCCAGCAGCAAGCGGGACGGGGGGACGAACACTGAAGCTTTCTTT. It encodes CASSKRDGGTNTEAFF.

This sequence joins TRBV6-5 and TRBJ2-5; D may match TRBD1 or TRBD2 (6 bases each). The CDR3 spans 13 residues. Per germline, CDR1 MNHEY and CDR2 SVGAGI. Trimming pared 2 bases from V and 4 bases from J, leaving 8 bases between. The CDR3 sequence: CASSYEGGETQYF. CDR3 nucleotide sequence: TGTGCCAGCAGTTACGAGGGGGGAGAGACCCAGTACTTC.

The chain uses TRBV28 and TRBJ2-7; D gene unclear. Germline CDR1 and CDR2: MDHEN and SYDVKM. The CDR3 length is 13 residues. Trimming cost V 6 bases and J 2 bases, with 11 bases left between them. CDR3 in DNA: TGTGCCAGCAGCCCGCCTGGAACCTACGAGCAGTACTTC. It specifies CASSPPGTYEQYF.

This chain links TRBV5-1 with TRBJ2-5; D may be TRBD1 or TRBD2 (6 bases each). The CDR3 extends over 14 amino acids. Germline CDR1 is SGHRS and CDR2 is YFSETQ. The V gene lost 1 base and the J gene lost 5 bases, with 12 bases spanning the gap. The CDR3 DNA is TGCGCCAGCAGCTTGCAAAGGGGGACTGAGACCCAGTACTTC. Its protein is CASSLQRGTETQYF.